A selection of T cell receptor beta chains follows, all from one sample in a study of Tregs in tolerant kidney transplant recipients. Some clones are missing from TCRdb's copy, which holds only in-frame ones; the method was immunoSEQ multiplex PCR. This table has about 240,000 clones, about 86% appearing once. The sequenced sample consisted of CD4+ T cells from blood. These receptors all stem from a human donor in good health. Both conserved end residues are part of each CDR3. A D gene is named only where the DNA matches it firmly. Rows give clone size only sometimes, using once, few, many, or a class for an expanded clone.

v_gene	abundance	j_gene	d_gene	CDR3aa	CDR3nt
TRBV4-1	NA	TRBJ1-1	NA	CASSQYKWGTGNTEAFF	TGCGCCAGCAGCCAGTACAAGTGGGGGACGGGTAACACTGAAGCTTTCTTT
TRBV11-2	NA	TRBJ1-1	NA	CASSSLPDTEAFF	TGTGCCAGCAGCTCACTGCCGGACACTGAAGCTTTCTTT
TRBV9	NA	TRBJ1-1	NA	CASRGLTEAFF	TGTGCCAGCAGGGGGTTGACTGAAGCTTTCTTT
TRBV29-1	NA	TRBJ1-2	NA	CSVGKGVAKRDYGYTF	TGCAGCGTTGGGAAGGGAGTGGCCAAACGGGACTATGGCTACACCTTC
TRBV13	NA	TRBJ1-1	TRBD1	CASSSTGGVGNTEAFF	TGTGCCAGCAGCTCGACAGGGGGCGTAGGGAACACTGAAGCTTTCTTT
TRBV5-1	NA	TRBJ2-2	NA	CASSPPGRGSTGELFF	TGCGCCAGCAGCCCGCCGGGGAGGGGGAGCACCGGGGAGCTGTTTTTT
TRBV29-1	NA	TRBJ1-4	NA	CSVLRRGMANEKLFF	TGCAGCGTTCTAAGGCGGGGTATGGCTAATGAAAAACTGTTTTTT
TRBV19	NA	TRBJ2-3	TRBD2	CASSSSGTSGGTDTQYF	TGTGCCAGTAGTTCCTCCGGGACTAGCGGGGGCACAGATACGCAGTATTTT
TRBV4-2	NA	TRBJ2-1	TRBD2	CASSQDFGLAGNEQFF	TGTGCCAGCAGCCAAGATTTTGGACTAGCGGGCAATGAGCAGTTCTTC
TRBV2	once	TRBJ1-5	NA	CASSLQGNQPQHF	TGTGCCAGCAGTCTACAGGGTAATCAGCCCCAGCATTTT
TRBV30	NA	TRBJ2-1	TRBD2	CAWSRLAGYNEQFF	TGTGCCTGGAGTAGACTAGCGGGATACAATGAGCAGTTCTTC
TRBV2	NA	TRBJ1-5	NA	CATSVGGRVSNQPQHF	TGTGCCACCAGTGTAGGGGGGAGAGTTAGCAATCAGCCCCAGCATTTT
TRBV5-5	NA	TRBJ1-1	TRBD1	CASSYGTGYMNTEAFF	TGTGCCAGCAGCTACGGGACAGGCTACATGAACACTGAAGCTTTCTTT
TRBV18	NA	TRBJ1-1	NA	CASSATKRTEAFF	TGTGCCAGCTCAGCCACAAAGAGGACTGAAGCTTTCTTT
TRBV5-6	NA	TRBJ2-3	TRBD2	CASSLEGLAGWADTQYF	TGTGCCAGCAGCTTGGAGGGTCTAGCGGGATGGGCAGATACGCAGTATTTT
TRBV5-4	NA	TRBJ2-2	TRBD1	CASSSPSQGVGTGELFF	TGTGCCAGCAGCTCCCCGAGTCAGGGGGTCGGTACCGGGGAGCTGTTTTTT
TRBV29-1	NA	TRBJ2-5	NA	CSVIPGQMGETQYF	TGCAGCGTGATACCGGGACAAATGGGGGAGACCCAGTACTTC
TRBV29-1	once	TRBJ2-7	NA	CSAHQGPVKYF	TGCAGCGCCCACCAAGGGCCCGTGAAGTACTTC
TRBV5-1	few	TRBJ2-7	NA	CASSLVPTAEQYF	TGCGCCAGCAGCTTGGTCCCGACGGCCGAGCAGTACTTC
TRBV19	NA	TRBJ2-2	NA	CASNPGVANTGELFF	TGTGCCAGTAACCCGGGGGTGGCGAACACCGGGGAGCTGTTTTTT
TRBV5-6	NA	TRBJ2-1	TRBD2	CASRPFTSGPYNEQFF	TGTGCCAGCAGGCCCTTCACTAGCGGTCCCTACAATGAGCAGTTCTTC
TRBV7-9	NA	TRBJ2-1	TRBD2	CASSFGAGGPKNEQFF	TGTGCCAGCAGCTTTGGAGCGGGGGGGCCGAAGAATGAGCAGTTCTTC
TRBV7-7	NA	TRBJ2-5	NA	CASSLAGRETQYF	TGTGCCAGCAGCTTAGCGGGGAGGGAGACCCAGTACTTC
TRBV18	NA	TRBJ2-1	NA	CASQISATYNEQFF	TGTGCCAGCCAGATATCCGCAACCTACAATGAGCAGTTCTTC
TRBV5-6	NA	TRBJ1-4	TRBD1	CASSSAGTATNEKLFF	TGTGCCAGCAGCTCGGCCGGGACAGCGACTAATGAAAAACTGTTTTTT
TRBV19	NA	TRBJ1-1	NA	CASSLPGTLNTEAFF	TGTGCCAGTAGTCTACCCGGGACACTGAACACTGAAGCTTTCTTT
TRBV7-9	NA	TRBJ2-7	NA	CASSFRSSYEQYF	TGTGCCAGCAGCTTCCGATCCTCCTACGAGCAGTACTTC